This TCR beta chain is from a study of technical replicates of blood from a few donors. Measured with immunoSEQ multiplex PCR; TCRdb has only the in-frame clones, and not every one. The sample holds approximately 99,000 clones; 90% to 97% are singletons and the top ten take about 0.38%. The CDR3 consists of 17 residues. Germline V gene lookup returns CDR1 SGHDT and CDR2 YYEEEE. Germline trimming cut 3 bases from V and 3 bases from J; bases unmatched to any gene: 11. The origin of this receptor is a human donor in good health. The rearrangement uses TRBV5-6 and TRBJ2-3; 9 bases are shared with TRBD1. Sample: T cells isolated from PBMCs. The CDR3 region has the DNA TGTGCCAGCAGCTCTCCCCAAAGACAGGGGGTGACAGATACGCAGTATTTT. This gives the protein CASSSPQRQGVTDTQYF.